One sample yielded the 15 T cell receptor beta chains listed below, sequenced in a study of blood T cell repertoires in COVID-19. Some clones are missing from TCRdb's copy, which holds only in-frame ones; the method was immunoSEQ multiplex PCR. The table shows 200,000 to 250,000 clones, with roughly 88% occurring only once. The sample was peripheral blood. Every receptor here comes from a man aged 25 to 40 who had recovered from COVID-19.

This sequence joins TRBV12-2 and TRBJ1-6; the D segment call TRBD1 is taken from the table without a DNA check. TRBV12-2 is annotated as a pseudogene. This CDR3 is built from 15 residues. CDR3 nucleotide sequence: TGTGCAAGTCGCTTAATCAGGGTCTGCAATTCACCCCTCCACTTT. Amino acid sequence: CASRLIRVCNSPLHF.

The chain couples TRBV5-6 to TRBJ2-5; TRBD2 matches at 7 bases. Germline lookup yields CDR1 SGHDT and CDR2 YYEEEE. J lost 7 bases, V lost 1 base, and 13 bases had no gene match. This CDR3 is 16 amino acids long. The CDR3 reads CASSLPTPSGGGTQYF. Written as DNA, the CDR3 is TGTGCCAGCAGCTTGCCGACACCGAGCGGCGGGGGGACCCAGTACTTC.

This chain uses TRBV10-3 with TRBJ2-5, with D tentatively TRBD2 (7 bases). The germline gives CDR1 ENHRY, CDR2 SYGVKD. Trimming cost V 6 bases and J 5 bases, with 22 bases left between them. The CDR3 runs to 16 residues. The CDR3 sequence: CAIRSQVGGPMETQYF. The DNA for the CDR3 is TGTGCCATCAGGAGTCAGGTCGGGGGGCCGATGGAGACCCAGTACTTC.

This clone was observed a few times. This rearrangement joins TRBV15 to TRBJ1-1; D is undetermined. This CDR3 region has 14 residues. Trimming took off 2 bases at V and 6 bases at J, with 13 bases between the two ends. CDR1 is LNHNV and CDR2 is YYDKDF in the germline V gene (reference sequence). CDR3 in DNA: TGTGCCACCAGCAGACCCGTGGGGAGGCCTGAAGCTTTCTTT. It translates to CATSRPVGRPEAFF.

The CDR3: CSARLAGVTDTQYF. CDR3 sequence (DNA): TGCAGCGCCCGACTCGCGGGGGTCACAGATACGCAGTATTTT. The chain joins TRBV29-1 to TRBJ2-3; 7 nucleotides agree with TRBD2. The length of the CDR3 is 14 residues. J was trimmed by 2 bases and V by 7 bases; bases with no gene match: 9. Germline-derived CDR1 and CDR2 are SQVTM and ANQGSEA.

The chain uses TRBV5-4 and TRBJ2-7, with 8 positions matching TRBD2. V lost 10 bases to trimming and J lost 0 bases; unmatched junction nucleotides: 12. CDR3 size: 15 residues. Germline V gene sequence: CDR1 SGHNT, CDR2 YYREEE (reference sequence). CDR3 sequence reads: CAARAAGEDSYEQYF. CDR3 sequence (DNA): TGTGCCGCAAGGGCAGCGGGGGAAGACTCCTACGAGCAGTACTTC.

V usage is TRBV10-3 and J usage is TRBJ2-1, with 9 bases matching TRBD1. In germline, CDR1 is ENHRY, CDR2 SYGVKD. Germline trimming cut 5 bases from V and 2 bases from J; bases unmatched to any gene: 4. The CDR3 totals 15 residues. The CDR3 nucleotides are TGTGCCATCAGTCGACAGGGGGTAACCTACAATGAGCAGTTCTTC. It encodes CAISRQGVTYNEQFF.

The rearrangement uses TRBV9 and TRBJ1-1, with a tentative D call TRBD1 (5 bases). The CDR3 spans 13 residues. Trimming cost V 4 bases and J 4 bases, with 11 bases left between them. CDR1 and CDR2 (germline): SGDLS, YYNGEE. DNA for the CDR3: TGTGCCAGCAGCCAGGGAAGGGGCACTGAAGCTTTCTTT. It codes for CASSQGRGTEAFF. Using reference TRBV9 and TRBJ1-1 for the parts outside the CDR3, the full variable domain is DSGVTQTPKHLITATGQRVTLRCSPRSGDLSVYWYQQSLDQGLQFLIQYYNGEERAKGNILERFSAQQFPDLHSELNLSSLELGDSALYFCASSQGRGTEAFFGQGTRLTVV.

The genes are TRBV18 and TRBJ2-7, with 7 nucleotides matching TRBD1. The CDR3 is made up of 15 amino acids. Germline loops: CDR1 KGHSH, CDR2 LQKENI. V lost 6 bases and J lost 0; bases outside the gene matches: 8. The CDR3 protein is CASSPRTGPSYEQYF. In nucleotides, the CDR3 is TGTGCCAGCTCTCCGAGGACAGGCCCCTCCTACGAGCAGTACTTC.

J is TRBJ2-1 and V is TRBV21-1; TRBD1 is the table's D call, not checked against the DNA. TRBV21-1 counts as a pseudogene. The CDR3 sequence is 15 residues long. In DNA, the CDR3 is TGTGCCAGCACCCCCGGGACAGGGGTAATGAATGAGCAGTTCTTC. It translates to CASTPGTGVMNEQFF.

This sequence joins TRBV30 and TRBJ1-5; the D is unclear. Trimming removed 7 bases from V and 3 bases from J, with 13 bases in between. The CDR3 totals 13 residues. CDR1 GTSNPN and CDR2 SVGIG come from the germline V gene (reference sequence). The CDR3 here is CASSGGINQPQHF. CDR3 in DNA: TGTGCCTCTTCGGGAGGGATCAATCAGCCCCAGCATTTT.

The V call is TRBV6-4, the J call TRBJ2-3, with 9 bases lining up with TRBD2. Germline V gene sequence: CDR1 MRHNA, CDR2 SNTAGT. J lost 5 bases, V lost 0 bases, and 0 bases had no gene match. CDR3 size: 14 residues. CDR3 DNA: TGTGCCAGCAGTGACTCGCGGGGGGGAGATACGCAGTATTTT. Its translation is CASSDSRGGDTQYF.

The chain joins TRBV11-2 to TRBJ1-1; D may be TRBD1 (6 bases). The CDR3 extends over 18 amino acids. V was trimmed by 6 bases and J by 4 bases, leaving 27 bases between them. CDR1 and CDR2 (germline): SGHAT, FQNNGV. CDR3 DNA sequence: TGTGCCAGCAGATTTTCTGTTCGGCGTACAGGGCGAGGCACTGAAGCTTTCTTT. It translates to CASRFSVRRTGRGTEAFF.

The J gene is TRBJ1-4, the V gene TRBV19; 8 positions match TRBD1. The CDR3 consists of 15 residues. CDR1 is LNHDA and CDR2 is SQIVND in the germline V gene (reference sequence). J gave up 4 bases and V 6 bases, and 7 bases lay outside the gene matches. The CDR3 loop is CASSSLGQGNEKLFF. The CDR3, as DNA: TGTGCCAGTAGCTCTTTAGGACAGGGTAATGAAAAACTGTTTTTT.

This clone was recorded a few times. CDR3 protein: CASSYSGRASQPQHF. In nucleotides, the CDR3 is TGTGCCAGCAGTTACTCGGGCAGGGCGAGTCAGCCCCAGCATTTT. This rearrangement joins TRBV6-5 to TRBJ1-5, with a possible D match to TRBD1 (5 bases). In germline, CDR1 is MNHEY, CDR2 SVGAGI. The V gene lost 0 bases and the J gene lost 6 bases, with 12 bases spanning the gap. The CDR3 covers 15 residues.